Presented here are 19 T cell receptor beta chains from one specimen sequenced in a study of identical twins. TCRdb recomputed calls from the 5' RACE reads with MiXCR, one row per CDR3 protein. The sample holds more than 1.5 million distinct CDR3 sequences, around a third seen once. The sample taken for sequencing was cord blood. Receptor source: a newborn girl in good health.

The gene calls are TRBV2 and TRBJ1-5; D gene ambiguous. The V gene lost 0 bases and the J gene lost 2 bases, with 8 bases spanning the gap. This CDR3 has 15 residues. Germline CDR1 reads SNHLY; CDR2 reads FYNNEI. This CDR3 reads CASSEALWGNQPQHF. The CDR3 nucleotides are TGTGCCAGCAGTGAAGCGCTATGGGGCAATCAGCCCCAGCATTTT. Combining the CDR3 with reference TRBV2 and TRBJ1-5 gives the whole variable domain EPEVTQTPSHQVTQMGQEVILRCVPISNHLYFYWYRQILGQKVEFLVSFYNNEISEKSEIFDDQFSVERPDGSNFTLKIRSTKLEDSAMYFCASSEALWGNQPQHFGDGTRLSIL.

Comment on this clonotype: A junction boundary mismatches the germline segment, possibly from a read error. The rearrangement uses TRBV6-5 and TRBJ2-5, with 7 nucleotides matching TRBD1. Germline V gene sequence: CDR1 MNHEY, CDR2 SVGAGI. CDR3 length equals 14 residues. CDR3 amino acids: CACSETGKQETQYF. CDR3 coding DNA: TGTGCCTGCAGTGAGACAGGGAAACAAGAGACCCAGTACTTC.

The table lists this clonotype with many counts. This rearrangement joins TRBV4-2 to TRBJ2-3; D is undetermined. The V and J ends lost 1 base and 2 bases respectively, with 4 bases between them. The CDR3 is made up of 13 amino acids. The V gene's germline CDR1 is LGHNA and CDR2 YNFKEQ. CDR3 sequence reads: CASSQVITDTQYF. In nucleotides, the CDR3 is TGTGCCAGCAGCCAAGTCATCACAGATACGCAGTATTTT.

V and J are TRBV5-1 and TRBJ1-2, with D unresolved. This CDR3 contains 13 residues. Germline CDR1 is SGHRS and CDR2 is YFSETQ. Trimming took off 1 base at V and 3 bases at J, with 7 bases between the two ends. The CDR3 bases are TGCGCCAGCAGCTTGTCCCCCTACTATGGCTACACCTTC. Translated: CASSLSPYYGYTF.

The table lists this clonotype with a few counts. The chain recombines TRBV4-1 with TRBJ1-1; possibly TRBD1 for D (6 bases). V shed 6 bases and J shed 3 bases, with 14 bases lying between them. Germline CDR1 and CDR2: MGHRA and YSYEKL. The CDR3 loop spans 14 amino acids. The CDR3 DNA is TGCGCCAGCAGTCCCAGGGGCGAGTACACTGAAGCTTTCTTT. It encodes CASSPRGEYTEAFF.

CDR3 nucleotide sequence: TGCAGCGGGGACAGGGGGTATAGCAATCAGCCCCAGCATTTT. It yields the protein CSGDRGYSNQPQHF. The chain links TRBV29-1 to TRBJ1-5; 11 bases map to TRBD1. The germline CDR1 and CDR2 sequences are SQVTM and ANQGSEA. The CDR3 runs to 14 residues. Unmatched junction bases numbered 2, after V lost 7 bases and J lost 0 bases.

This clonotype was observed a handful of times. The chain couples TRBV4-2 to TRBJ2-3; D is uncertain. The V gene lost 3 bases and the J gene lost 0 bases, with 10 bases spanning the gap. This CDR3 contains 15 residues. Germline assignment: CDR1 LGHNA and CDR2 YNFKEQ. The CDR3 protein is CASSQTDPSTDTQYF. In nucleotides, the CDR3 is TGTGCCAGCAGCCAGACGGACCCCAGCACAGATACGCAGTATTTT.

The rearrangement joins TRBV20-1 to TRBJ2-7, with a possible D match to TRBD1 (7 bases). V lost 5 bases, J lost 2 bases, and 13 bases lay in between. This CDR3 is 13 amino acids long. Germline V gene lookup returns CDR1 DFQATT and CDR2 SNEGSKA (reference sequence). CDR3 in amino acids: CSAAGQLTYEQYF. DNA of the CDR3: TGCAGTGCTGCGGGACAGCTTACCTACGAGCAGTACTTC.

The chain recombines TRBV20-1 with TRBJ1-4, with D tentatively TRBD1 (5 bases). The CDR3 is made up of 14 amino acids. Germline V lookup: CDR1 DFQATT, CDR2 SNEGSKA (reference sequence). The ends were cut back, 5 bases at V and 5 bases at J, with 15 bases in the middle. The CDR3 reads CSAVPGRRNEKLFF. Written as DNA, the CDR3 is TGCAGTGCTGTCCCGGGACGGCGAAATGAAAAACTGTTTTTT.

This clonotype was observed at least ten times. The chain employs TRBV29-1 and TRBJ2-7; no clear D. Germline V gives CDR1 SQVTM, CDR2 ANQGSEA. The CDR3 totals 11 residues. Trimming removed 3 bases at V and 3 bases at J, with 6 bases between. The CDR3 sequence: CSVDDFYEQYF. CDR3 nucleotides: TGCAGCGTTGATGACTTCTACGAGCAGTACTTC.

This clonotype was seen only a few times. For the CDR3, the DNA is TGTGCCAGCAGAATGGGGAGCTACCAAGAGACCCAGTACTTC. Amino acid sequence: CASRMGSYQETQYF. This chain uses TRBV2 with TRBJ2-5, with D possibly TRBD2 on 5 matching bases. The V and J ends lost 6 bases and 0 bases respectively, with 11 bases between them. CDR3 length: 14 amino acids. Germline V lookup: CDR1 SNHLY, CDR2 FYNNEI. Together with reference TRBV2 and TRBJ2-5, the CDR3 gives the full variable domain: EPEVTQTPSHQVTQMGQEVILRCVPISNHLYFYWYRQILGQKVEFLVSFYNNEISEKSEIFDDQFSVERPDGSNFTLKIRSTKLEDSAMYFCASRMGSYQETQYFGPGTRLLVL.

V and J are TRBV2 and TRBJ2-1; 7 positions match TRBD1. After removal of 2 bases from V and 3 bases from J, the junction contained 7 bases not matched to a gene. Germline V gives CDR1 SNHLY, CDR2 FYNNEI. The CDR3 consists of 16 residues. CDR3 sequence reads: CASSEQQTGFYNEQFF. The CDR3 DNA sequence: TGTGCCAGCAGTGAACAGCAGACAGGGTTCTACAATGAGCAGTTCTTC.

This clonotype showed up many times. V and J are TRBV10-3 and TRBJ2-3; D gene uncertain. This CDR3 spans 15 amino acids. Trimming removed 4 bases from V and 1 base from J, with 12 bases in between. Germline V lookup: CDR1 ENHRY, CDR2 SYGVKD. The chain's CDR3 is CAISASGPRTDTQYF. CDR3 DNA sequence: TGTGCCATCAGTGCCAGTGGCCCCCGCACAGATACGCAGTATTTT.

This chain uses TRBV5-1 with TRBJ2-3; TRBD2 matches at 8 bases. The CDR3 has 16 residues. Unmatched junction bases numbered 9, after V lost 2 bases and J lost 4 bases. The germline gives CDR1 SGHRS, CDR2 YFSETQ. CDR3 sequence reads: CASSFAPGLGADTQYF. The DNA for the CDR3 is TGCGCCAGCAGCTTTGCTCCGGGACTAGGGGCAGATACGCAGTATTTT.

This clonotype was found a few times. The V gene is TRBV20-1, the J gene TRBJ2-1; the D gene could be TRBD1 or TRBD2 (5 bases each). Germline values: CDR1 DFQATT, CDR2 SNEGSKA (reference sequence). V shed 4 bases and J shed 7 bases, with 20 bases lying between them. The CDR3 is 15 residues long. The chain's CDR3 is CSAISLPGRINEQFF. CDR3 nucleotides: TGCAGTGCTATTTCTCTGCCAGGGAGAATAAATGAGCAGTTCTTC.

Regarding this clonotype: A much bigger clone sits one base away, suggesting this may be a read error. The CDR3 region has the DNA TGTGCCTGCAGCTCGCAGGGAGGGGGCTATGGCTACACCTTC. It encodes CACSSQGGGYGYTF. This rearrangement joins TRBV7-9 to TRBJ1-2; maybe TRBD1 (6 bases). The CDR3 loop spans 14 amino acids. Per germline, CDR1 SEHNR and CDR2 FQNEAQ (reference sequence).

The gene calls are TRBV5-1 and TRBJ2-3; 9 positions agree with TRBD2. This CDR3 region has 14 residues. V shed 5 bases, J shed 6 bases, and the junction held 7 bases outside the gene matches. Germline CDR1 is SGHRS and CDR2 is YFSETQ. CDR3 amino acids: CASRDAGGSDTQYF. The CDR3 DNA sequence: TGCGCCAGCAGAGATGCGGGAGGGAGCGATACGCAGTATTTT.

This clonotype was observed many times. The genes are TRBV20-1 and TRBJ2-3; D is undetermined. V lost 5 bases, J lost 5 bases, and 14 bases lay in between. CDR3 length equals 13 residues. From germline, CDR1 is DFQATT and CDR2 SNEGSKA (reference sequence). The CDR3 DNA sequence: TGCAGTGCTTTAAACCCCTTAGGAGATACGCAGTATTTT. This sequence encodes CSALNPLGDTQYF.

This clonotype was found a few times. The V call is TRBV20-1, the J call TRBJ2-3; 9 bases match TRBD1. Germline V lookup: CDR1 DFQATT, CDR2 SNEGSKA (reference sequence). The CDR3 has 18 residues. Unmatched junction bases numbered 15, after V lost 3 bases and J lost 2 bases. For the CDR3, the DNA is TGCAGTGCTAGGGCTCCAAGGCGGGACAGGGCTTTCACAGATACGCAGTATTTT. Protein sequence: CSARAPRRDRAFTDTQYF.